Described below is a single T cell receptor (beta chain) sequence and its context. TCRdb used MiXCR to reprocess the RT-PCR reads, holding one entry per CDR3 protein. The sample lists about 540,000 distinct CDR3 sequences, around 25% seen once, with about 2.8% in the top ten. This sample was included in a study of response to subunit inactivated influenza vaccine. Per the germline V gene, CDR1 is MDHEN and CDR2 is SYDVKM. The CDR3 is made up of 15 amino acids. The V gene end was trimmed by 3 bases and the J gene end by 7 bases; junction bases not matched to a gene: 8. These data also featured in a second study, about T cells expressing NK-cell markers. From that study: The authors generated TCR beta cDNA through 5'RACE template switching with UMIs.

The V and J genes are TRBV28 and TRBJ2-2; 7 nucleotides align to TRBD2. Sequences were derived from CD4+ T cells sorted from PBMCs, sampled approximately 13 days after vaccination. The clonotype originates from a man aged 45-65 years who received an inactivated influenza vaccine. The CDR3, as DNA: TGTGCCAGCAGTTTCGTTGGGGGGGATAGCGGGGAGCTGTTTTTT. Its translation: CASSFVGGDSGELFF.